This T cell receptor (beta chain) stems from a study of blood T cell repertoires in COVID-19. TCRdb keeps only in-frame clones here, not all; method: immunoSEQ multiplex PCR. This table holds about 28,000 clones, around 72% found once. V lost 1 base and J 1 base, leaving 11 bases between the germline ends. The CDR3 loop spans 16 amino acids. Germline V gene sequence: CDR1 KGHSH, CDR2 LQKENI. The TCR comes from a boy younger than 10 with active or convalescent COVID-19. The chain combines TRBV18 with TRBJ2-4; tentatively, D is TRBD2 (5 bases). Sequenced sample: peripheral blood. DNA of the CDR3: TGTGCCAGCTCACCACAGGGCCCGGGGGCCAAAAACATTCAGTACTTC. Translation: CASSPQGPGAKNIQYF.